What follows describes a single TCR beta chain. The antigen is unknown. The sample is drawn from a study of shared clonotypes between healthy human individuals. Study findings and constraints: Larger estimated richness was generally seen in naive subsets than in memory subsets. With few donors, the genetic and exposure-history diversity represented was limited. A handful of donors showed sharing of about 4.8% of naive CD4 clonotypes.

A deep-level run was used for the assay. Measured with immunoSEQ multiplex PCR; TCRdb has only the in-frame clones, and not every one. The repertoire holds 2 million to 2.5 million clones, with 85% to 95% as singletons. Germline V gene lookup returns CDR1 SGHDN and CDR2 FVKESK. The CDR3 length is 15 residues. V lost 1 base to trimming and J lost 7 bases, with 16 bases between them. The sequenced sample consisted of naive CD4+ T cells from PBMCs. Noted subset: CD45RA+ positively selected. V is TRBV14 and J is TRBJ1-1, with D possibly being TRBD1 (5 bases). The clonotype was recovered from a man younger than 35 in good health. Some clones in this sample may be carry-over from other donors' samples. CDR3 loop: CASSQGVGAPGEAFF. The CDR3 region has the DNA TGTGCCAGCAGCCAAGGCGTTGGGGCGCCGGGTGAAGCTTTCTTT.